Below, 27 T cell receptor beta chains from the same sample are listed, as sequenced in a study of T cells in Graves' hyperthyroidism and ophthalmopathy. RNA transcripts yielded amplified TCR beta CDR3 regions. TCR CDR3 underwent first-round RT-PCR with the HTBI primer set. MiXCR was run by TCRdb on the multiplex PCR reads, yielding one entry per CDR3 protein. This repertoire shows more than 500,000 distinct CDR3 sequences, roughly 15% found once; its top ten account for 4.3%. What was sequenced was blood. The receptor source for this set is a woman in her thirties or forties with Graves' ophthalmopathy.

This clonotype occurred a few times. This may stem from a read error, because a much larger clone lies one nucleotide away. The V and J genes are TRBV19 and TRBJ1-5; D gene ambiguous. Germline V gives CDR1 LNHDA, CDR2 SQIVND (reference sequence). The CDR3 loop spans 15 amino acids. The CDR3 is CTSCPFLGSNQPQHF. CDR3 sequence (DNA): TGTACCAGTTGTCCCTTCCTGGGGAGCAATCAGCCCCAGCATTTT.

As for this clonotype: Given a much more abundant clone one base away, this may be a read error. CDR3 amino acids: CSAERAYEQYF. DNA of the CDR3: TGCAGTGCTGAGCGGGCCTACGAGCAGTACTTC. The chain couples TRBV20-1 to TRBJ2-7; a weak D match, TRBD2 (6 bases). CDR1 and CDR2 (germline): DFQATT, SNEGSKA (reference sequence). V dropped 5 bases and J dropped 2 bases, with 7 bases sitting between them. This CDR3 has 11 residues.

This clonotype was detected ten times or more. The CDR3 DNA follows: TGTGCCATCAGCGGGAACCTGAACACTGAAGCTTTCTTT. Its translation is CAISGNLNTEAFF. The V call is TRBV10-3, the J call TRBJ1-1; D uncertain. This CDR3 contains 13 residues. The V gene's germline CDR1 is ENHRY and CDR2 SYGVKD. Between the trimmed V and J ends, which lost 6 bases and 0 bases, there was a span of 8 bases.

The chain combines TRBV11-2 with TRBJ2-7; 15 nucleotides align to TRBD2. Germline CDR1 and CDR2: SGHAT and FQNNGV. The CDR3 is made up of 19 amino acids. J gave up 6 bases and V 4 bases, and 16 bases lay outside the gene matches. The CDR3 here is CASSYSGLAGGGRDGEQYF. CDR3 bases: TGTGCCAGCAGCTACTCGGGACTAGCGGGAGGTGGGAGAGACGGCGAGCAGTACTTC.

The gene calls are TRBV28 and TRBJ1-3; 8 bases align to TRBD1. With 6 bases clipped from V and 0 bases from J, the junction kept 4 bases outside the gene matches. The CDR3 totals 15 residues. Germline-derived CDR1 and CDR2 are MDHEN and SYDVKM. CDR3 residues: CASRATGGSGNTIYF. CDR3 DNA sequence: TGTGCCAGCAGGGCAACAGGGGGCTCTGGAAACACCATATATTTT.

With regard to this clonotype: This may be a read error, as it is one base from a much larger clone. CDR3 protein: CASSHSGEPKHF. For the CDR3, the DNA is TGTGCCAGCAGTCACAGTGGTGAGCCCAAGCATTTT. The chain recombines TRBV12-3 or TRBV12-4 with TRBJ1-5; D remains ambiguous. The CDR3 totals 12 residues.

As for this clonotype: This clone may be a read error of a much larger clone one base away. The rearrangement links TRBV29-1 to TRBJ1-1, with TRBD1 matching 9 bases. Looked up from germline, CDR1 is SQVTM and CDR2 is ANQGSEA. V lost 7 bases to trimming and J lost 5 bases; unmatched junction nucleotides: 14. CDR3 length equals 15 residues. The CDR3 sequence: CSGQRVQGAKTEAFF. The DNA for the CDR3 is TGCAGCGGGCAACGCGTACAGGGGGCCAAGACTGAAGCTTTCTTT.

The sample holds many counts of this clonotype. The chain has TRBV30 and TRBJ1-1; D not certain. V was clipped by 0 bases and J by 1 base, with 6 bases between them. This CDR3 contains 13 residues. Germline loops: CDR1 GTSNPN, CDR2 SVGIG (reference sequence). The CDR3, as DNA: TGTGCCTGGAGTGTAGGGTGGAACACTGAAGCTTTCTTT. This encodes CAWSVGWNTEAFF.

The chain has TRBV6-1 and TRBJ1-3; D gene unclear. In germline, CDR1 is MNHNS, CDR2 SASEGT. This CDR3 contains 13 residues. Between the trimmed V and J ends, which lost 1 base and 0 bases, there was a span of 1 base. The CDR3 region has the DNA TGTGCCAGCAGTGAAGTCTCTGGAAACACCATATATTTT. It specifies CASSEVSGNTIYF.

This clonotype came up a few times. The gene calls are TRBV6-2 or TRBV6-3 and TRBJ1-1; 11 bases are a match to TRBD1. The germline V gene encodes CDR1 MNHEY and CDR2 SVGEGT. The CDR3 is 17 residues long. The junction had 15 bases not matched to a gene; V was cut back by 10 bases and J by 2 bases. CDR3 nucleotides: TGTGCCATCTCACCCCTCGGACAGGGGGCGTTTAACACTGAAGCTTTCTTT. This sequence encodes CAISPLGQGAFNTEAFF.

Only a few counts were recorded for this clonotype. This sequence joins TRBV27 and TRBJ2-5; TRBD2 matches 9 bases. Losses at the gene ends were 7 bases for V and 5 bases for J; bases not matched to a gene: 11. The CDR3 loop spans 15 amino acids. CDR1 is MNHEY, CDR2 SMNVEV, per germline (reference sequence). The CDR3: CASTSWAGGSETQYF. In nucleotides, the CDR3 is TGTGCCAGCACCTCCTGGGCGGGGGGGTCTGAGACCCAGTACTTC.

This clonotype was counted many times. The chain employs TRBV6-1 and TRBJ2-1, with 7 bases matching TRBD2. Germline V gene data show CDR1 as MNHNS and CDR2 as SASEGT. The CDR3 runs 13 residues. Losses at the gene ends were 4 bases for V and 10 bases for J; bases not matched to a gene: 7. The CDR3: CASSGGGSVEQFF. CDR3 in DNA: TGTGCCAGCAGTGGGGGCGGGAGTGTCGAGCAGTTCTTC.

This clonotype has ten or more counts. The genes are TRBV20-1 and TRBJ1-3, with D unresolved. CDR1 is DFQATT and CDR2 is SNEGSKA in the germline V gene (reference sequence). The length of the CDR3 is 15 residues. V shed 0 bases and J shed 4 bases, with 13 bases lying between them. The CDR3 region is CSAREETTKGNTIYF. In nucleotides, the CDR3 is TGCAGTGCTAGAGAAGAGACGACTAAGGGAAACACCATATATTTT.

This clonotype occurred many times. J is TRBJ1-5 and V is TRBV29-1; unclear D gene. The V end was cut by 1 base, the J end by 2 bases, with 6 bases between. CDR1 and CDR2 (germline): SQVTM, ANQGSEA. The CDR3 is made up of 13 amino acids. Here the CDR3 DNA reads TGCAGCGTTGAAGTGGACGGCAATCAGCCCCAGCATTTT. Encoded protein: CSVEVDGNQPQHF.

This clonotype occurred many times. The J gene is TRBJ1-1, the V gene TRBV7-9; 8 positions match TRBD1. This CDR3 is built from 13 residues. V was pared by 11 bases and J by 2 bases, with 7 bases of the junction left unmatched. In germline, CDR1 is SEHNR, CDR2 FQNEAQ (reference sequence). The CDR3 DNA is TGTGCCTGCCAGGGGGCGGAAAACACTGAAGCTTTCTTT. It codes for CACQGAENTEAFF.

The chain is built from TRBV20-1 and TRBJ1-1; D not resolved. This CDR3 region has 14 residues. The germline CDR1 and CDR2 sequences are DFQATT and SNEGSKA (reference sequence). The ends were cut back, 3 bases at V and 0 bases at J, with 11 bases in the middle. The CDR3 reads CSASSYVVNTEAFF. In DNA, the CDR3 is TGCAGTGCTAGTAGTTATGTGGTGAACACTGAAGCTTTCTTT.

Ten or more counts support this clonotype. The rearrangement uses TRBV13 and TRBJ2-7; weak D call: TRBD2 (6 bases). The germline V and J ends were trimmed by 8 bases and 1 base, with 12 bases remaining between them. There are 13 residues in the CDR3. Germline CDR1 reads PRHDT; CDR2 reads FYEKMQ (reference sequence). CDR3 amino acids: CASGGRESYEQYF. The CDR3, as DNA: TGTGCCAGCGGGGGTCGGGAGTCCTACGAGCAGTACTTC. Full variable domain (rest looked up from reference TRBV13 and TRBJ2-7): AAGVIQSPRHLIKEKRETATLKCYPIPRHDTVYWYQQGPGQDPQFLISFYEKMQSDKGSIPDRFSAQQFSDYHSELNMSSLELGDSALYFCASGGRESYEQYFGPGTRLTVT.

This clonotype turned up a few times. A read error may account for a junction end that differs from germline. This chain joins TRBV6-2 or TRBV6-3 and TRBJ1-5; a possible D gene is TRBD1 (5 bases). Germline V gene lookup returns CDR1 MNHEY and CDR2 SVGEGT. CDR3 length: 18 residues. Here the CDR3 DNA reads TGTGCCAGCAGCCCTGTGGGGGTCCTCCACGTTACCGATCAGCCCCAGCGTTTT. This encodes CASSPVGVLHVTDQPQRF.

This clonotype was counted ten times or more. The chain is built from TRBV6-2 or TRBV6-3 and TRBJ1-2; 7 positions match TRBD1. CDR3 length: 18 amino acids. Per the germline V gene, CDR1 is MNHEY and CDR2 is SVGEGT. V shed 6 bases, J shed 3 bases, and the junction held 19 bases outside the gene matches. The CDR3 DNA reads TGTGCCAGCAGACCGGCCGGGACAGTCCTACCGTTAGACTATGGCTACACCTTC. Residues: CASRPAGTVLPLDYGYTF.

This clonotype was counted at least ten times. The chain joins TRBV6-2 or TRBV6-3 to TRBJ1-5; D possibly corresponds to TRBD1 (5 bases). This CDR3 is built from 13 residues. The germline V gene has CDR1 MNHEY and CDR2 SVGEGT. The V gene lost 0 bases and the J gene lost 6 bases, with 6 bases spanning the gap. CDR3: CASSYSRGQPQHF. The DNA of the CDR3 is TGTGCCAGCAGTTACTCGAGGGGTCAGCCCCAGCATTTT.

This clonotype was observed a few times. The chain employs TRBV7-3 and TRBJ2-2; 9 bases map to TRBD2. Germline V gene sequence: CDR1 SGHTA, CDR2 FQGTGA. Trimming cost V 1 base and J 0 bases; bases outside gene matches: 9. This CDR3 comprises 19 residues. For the CDR3, the DNA is TGTGCCAGCAGCTTAAATTCCGCGGGAGGGCTAGCGAACACCGGGGAGCTGTTTTTT. It specifies CASSLNSAGGLANTGELFF.

This clonotype was seen repeatedly, ten times or more. The chain is built from TRBV7-2 and TRBJ1-1; D gene unclear. Trimming shortened V by 2 bases and J by 8 bases, and 12 bases separated the two germline ends. Germline CDR1 is SGHTA and CDR2 is FQGNSA. This CDR3 comprises 13 residues. The CDR3 loop reads CASSLSRVAEAFF. Written as DNA, the CDR3 is TGTGCCAGCAGCTTAAGTAGGGTTGCCGAAGCTTTCTTT.

This clonotype was counted at least ten times. This chain links TRBV4-1 with TRBJ2-7; the match to TRBD2 covers 13 bases. Germline CDR1 MGHRA, CDR2 YSYEKL. CDR3 size: 13 residues. V was pared by 9 bases and J by 7 bases, with 6 bases of the junction left unmatched. The DNA for the CDR3 is TGCGCCAGTGGACTAGCGGGAGCTCGGGAGCAGTACTTC. This translates into CASGLAGAREQYF.

In this sample, this clonotype turned up many times. This chain joins TRBV11-2 and TRBJ2-7; 12 bases align to TRBD2. Trimming removed 3 bases from V and 5 bases from J; junction bases left unmatched: 5. The CDR3 contains 15 residues. Germline values: CDR1 SGHAT, CDR2 FQNNGV. Written as DNA, the CDR3 is TGTGCCAGCAGCTTCGAACTAGCGGGAGGTAACGAGCAGTACTTC. It codes for CASSFELAGGNEQYF.

This clonotype appeared a few times. This sequence joins TRBV6-1 and TRBJ2-2, with 7 positions matching TRBD1. This CDR3 has 13 amino acids. Germline CDR1 MNHNS, CDR2 SASEGT. Germline trimming cut 8 bases from V and 4 bases from J; bases unmatched to any gene: 4. In DNA, the CDR3 is TGTGCCAGCGAGGACAGGACCACCGGGGAGCTGTTTTTT. This encodes CASEDRTTGELFF.

This clonotype was counted many times. The chain combines TRBV12-3 or TRBV12-4 with TRBJ2-7; D assignment may be TRBD1 or TRBD2 (5 bases each). The CDR3 is made up of 13 amino acids. V lost 10 bases, J lost 6 bases, and 19 bases lay in between. CDR3 sequence: CATSWLGDGEQYF. The CDR3 DNA follows: TGTGCCACCAGCTGGTTGGGGGATGGCGAGCAGTACTTC.

This rearrangement joins TRBV5-1 to TRBJ2-5; TRBD2 aligns across 9 bases. CDR3 length: 16 amino acids. The germline V gene encodes CDR1 SGHRS and CDR2 YFSETQ. V gave up 0 bases and J gave up 4 bases; unmatched junction bases: 7. The CDR3: CASSLVAGGPVETQYF. CDR3 coding DNA: TGCGCCAGCAGCTTGGTCGCGGGAGGGCCGGTAGAGACCCAGTACTTC.